This T cell receptor (beta chain) comes out of a study of ipilimumab plus nivolumab after autologous stem cell transplantation (dated by TCRdb to 2020 to 2022). With regard to the full study: The median number of doses received by trial patients was 5 for ipilimumab and 8 for nivolumab. Both primary refractory and relapsed disease were represented in the DLBCL cohort, where 18-month progression-free survival was approximately 86% and 30%, respectively. The intent-to-treat population of the trial was made up of 35 to 40 patients. Patients in the trial were undergoing autologous transplant and had high-risk diffuse large B cell lymphoma, mature T cell lymphoma, or multiple myeloma.

Starting 14 to 28 days after the autologous transplant, patients began checkpoint therapy, which included ipilimumab at 1 mg/kg intravenously on day 1 of selected weeks. Nivolumab was given at 3 mg/kg intravenously on day 1 of weeks 1, 4, 7, 10, and every two weeks through week 26. This Phase Ib clinical trial tested ipilimumab plus nivolumab, a combined checkpoint inhibition, as consolidation after autologous stem cell transplantation. The study at large found these results: Combined checkpoint inhibition appeared tolerable as post-transplant consolidation, according to the authors' conclusion. The authors stated that profiles of the T cell receptor repertoire, regulatory T cell phenotype and gut microbiota provided a biologic rationale for studying this approach further.

This clone was found a few times. What this receptor recognizes is not known. Qualities for individual bases were not recorded, and no much larger clone is one base off. The junction shows trimming of 4 bases on V and 4 bases on J, plus 11 bases between the germline ends. Including cysteine and phenylalanine, the CDR3 has 14 amino acids. Of all the DNA, just the CDR3 is kept, 42 bases in frame from base 1. For CDR1 and CDR2, the germline V gene lists LGHNA and YNFKEQ. Libraries were built with the immunoSEQ multiplex PCR assay. TCRdb retrieved this table from immuneACCESS and kept in-frame rearrangements only. Not all clones are present; in checked studies, unresolved V genes account for under half, and no reason is known for the remainder. This sample holds tens of thousands of clones; roughly 74% were observed only once. The top ten clonotypes cover about 23% of the sample.

This material consisted of PBMCs, taken in a trial of ipilimumab plus nivolumab as post-transplant consolidation. The chain couples TRBV4-2 to TRBJ1-3, with no confident D gene call. This TCR was sampled from a male donor with diffuse large B-cell lymphoma. The DNA is TGTGCCAGCAGCCTAGAGAATCCCGGAAACACCATATATTTT. Translated, this is CASSLENPGNTIYF.